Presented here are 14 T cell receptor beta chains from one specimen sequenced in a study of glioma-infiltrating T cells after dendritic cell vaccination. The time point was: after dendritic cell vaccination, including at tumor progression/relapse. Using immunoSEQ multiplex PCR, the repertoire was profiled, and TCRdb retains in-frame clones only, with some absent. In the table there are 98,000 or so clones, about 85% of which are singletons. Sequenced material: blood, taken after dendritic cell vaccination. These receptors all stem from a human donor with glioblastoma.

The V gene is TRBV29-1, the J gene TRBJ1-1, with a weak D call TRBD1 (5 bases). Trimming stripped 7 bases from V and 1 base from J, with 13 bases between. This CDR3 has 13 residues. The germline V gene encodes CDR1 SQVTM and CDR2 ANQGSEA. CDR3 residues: CSGRQIQNTEAFF. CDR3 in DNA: TGCAGCGGTCGACAGATACAGAACACTGAAGCTTTCTTT.

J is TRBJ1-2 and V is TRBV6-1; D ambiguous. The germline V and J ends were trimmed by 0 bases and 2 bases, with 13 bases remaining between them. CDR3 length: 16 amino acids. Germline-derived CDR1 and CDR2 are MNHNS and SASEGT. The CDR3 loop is CASSEATANNNYGYTF. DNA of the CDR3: TGTGCCAGCAGTGAAGCGACTGCTAACAACAACTATGGCTACACCTTC.

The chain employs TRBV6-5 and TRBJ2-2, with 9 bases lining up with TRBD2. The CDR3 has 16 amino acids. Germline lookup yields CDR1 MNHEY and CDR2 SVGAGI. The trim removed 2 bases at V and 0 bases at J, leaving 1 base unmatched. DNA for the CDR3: TGTGCCAGCAGTTACCGACTAGCGGCGAACACCGGGGAGCTGTTTTTT. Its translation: CASSYRLAANTGELFF.

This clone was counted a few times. The DNA of the CDR3 is TGTGCCAGCAGTTTAGCGGGGAGCGGGAACTCAGATACGCAGTATTTT. It specifies CASSLAGSGNSDTQYF. The chain uses TRBV28 and TRBJ2-3, with 7 positions matching TRBD2. This CDR3 comprises 16 residues. The V gene end was trimmed by 2 bases and the J gene end by 4 bases; junction bases not matched to a gene: 9. CDR1 and CDR2 (germline): MDHEN, SYDVKM.

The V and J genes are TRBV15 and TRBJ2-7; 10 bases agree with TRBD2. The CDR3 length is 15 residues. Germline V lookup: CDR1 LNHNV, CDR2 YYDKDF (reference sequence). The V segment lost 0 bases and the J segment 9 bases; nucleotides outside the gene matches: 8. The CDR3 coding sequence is TGTGCCACCAGCAGAGATCCCGCTAGCGGGGGCGCGCAGTACTTC. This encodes CATSRDPASGGAQYF.

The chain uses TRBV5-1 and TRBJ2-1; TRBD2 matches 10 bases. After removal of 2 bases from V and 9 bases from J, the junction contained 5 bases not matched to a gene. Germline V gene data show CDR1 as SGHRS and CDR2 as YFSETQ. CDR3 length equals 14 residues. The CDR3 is CASSFSSSGGEQFF. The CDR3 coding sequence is TGCGCCAGCAGCTTTTCGTCTAGCGGGGGTGAGCAGTTCTTC.

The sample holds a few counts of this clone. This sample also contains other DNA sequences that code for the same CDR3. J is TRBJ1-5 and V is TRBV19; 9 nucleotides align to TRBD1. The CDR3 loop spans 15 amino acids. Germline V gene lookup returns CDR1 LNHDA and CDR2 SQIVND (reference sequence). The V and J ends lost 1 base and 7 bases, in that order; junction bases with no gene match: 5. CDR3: CASSIGTGGGQPQHF. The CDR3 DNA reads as TGTGCCAGTAGTATAGGAACAGGGGGCGGACAGCCCCAGCATTTT.

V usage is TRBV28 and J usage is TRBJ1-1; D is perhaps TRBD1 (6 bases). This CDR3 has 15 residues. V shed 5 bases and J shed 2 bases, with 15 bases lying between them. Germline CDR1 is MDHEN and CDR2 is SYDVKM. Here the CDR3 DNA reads TGTGCCAGCAGTCTTGTGACAGGAGGTAACACTGAAGCTTTCTTT. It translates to CASSLVTGGNTEAFF.

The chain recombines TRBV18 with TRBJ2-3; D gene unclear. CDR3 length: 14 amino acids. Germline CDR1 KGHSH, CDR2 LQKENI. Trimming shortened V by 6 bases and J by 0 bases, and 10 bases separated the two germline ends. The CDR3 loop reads CASSVSVSTDTQYF. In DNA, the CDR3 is TGTGCCAGCTCGGTGTCGGTTAGCACAGATACGCAGTATTTT.

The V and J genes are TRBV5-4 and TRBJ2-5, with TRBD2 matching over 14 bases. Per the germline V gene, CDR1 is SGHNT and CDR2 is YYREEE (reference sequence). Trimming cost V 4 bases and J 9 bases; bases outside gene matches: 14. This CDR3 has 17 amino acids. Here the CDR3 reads CASSRGGTSGGERAQYF. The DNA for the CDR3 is TGTGCCAGCAGCAGGGGCGGGACTAGCGGGGGTGAAAGGGCCCAGTACTTC.

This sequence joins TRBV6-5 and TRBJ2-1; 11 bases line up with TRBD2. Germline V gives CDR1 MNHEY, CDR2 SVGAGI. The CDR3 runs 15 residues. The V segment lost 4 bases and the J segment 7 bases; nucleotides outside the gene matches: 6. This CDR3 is CASSSPSGGRNEQFF. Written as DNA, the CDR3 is TGTGCCAGCAGTTCACCTAGCGGGGGGCGGAATGAGCAGTTCTTC.

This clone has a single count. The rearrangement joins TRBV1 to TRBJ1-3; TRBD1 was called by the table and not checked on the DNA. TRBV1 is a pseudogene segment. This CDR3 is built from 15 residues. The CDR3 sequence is CTSSQDGTAGNTIYF. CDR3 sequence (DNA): TGCACCAGCAGCCAAGATGGGACAGCTGGAAACACCATATATTTT.

CDR3 in DNA: TGTGCCAGCGGTCGAACTAACAGCGGCCAGAATGGCTACACCTTC. Amino acids: CASGRTNSGQNGYTF. The chain recombines TRBV2 with TRBJ1-2; no definite D call. The CDR3 extends over 15 amino acids. In germline, CDR1 is SNHLY, CDR2 FYNNEI. Deletions cut 8 bases from V and 6 bases from J, with 22 bases between.

CDR3 sequence reads: CASGLVSPGTGIEAKNIQYF. The CDR3 DNA sequence: TGTGCTAGTGGTTTGGTAAGTCCCGGGACAGGGATCGAAGCCAAAAACATTCAGTACTTC. This chain links TRBV12-5 with TRBJ2-4, with TRBD1 matching 9 bases. Germline V lookup: CDR1 LGHNT, CDR2 FRNRAP. V shed 0 bases, J shed 0 bases, and the junction held 12 bases outside the gene matches. This CDR3 is built from 20 residues.